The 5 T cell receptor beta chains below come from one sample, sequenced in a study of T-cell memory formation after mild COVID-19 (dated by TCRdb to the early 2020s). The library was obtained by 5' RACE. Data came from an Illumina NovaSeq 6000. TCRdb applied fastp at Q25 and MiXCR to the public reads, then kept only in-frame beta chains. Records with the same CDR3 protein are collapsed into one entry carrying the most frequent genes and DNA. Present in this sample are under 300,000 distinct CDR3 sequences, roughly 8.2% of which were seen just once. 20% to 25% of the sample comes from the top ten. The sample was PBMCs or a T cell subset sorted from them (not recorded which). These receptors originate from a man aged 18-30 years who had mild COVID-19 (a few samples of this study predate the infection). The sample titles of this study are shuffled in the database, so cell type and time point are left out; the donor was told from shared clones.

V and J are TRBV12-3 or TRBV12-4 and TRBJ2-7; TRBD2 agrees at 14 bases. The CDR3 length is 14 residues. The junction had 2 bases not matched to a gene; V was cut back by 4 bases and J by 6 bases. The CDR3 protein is CASSSGLAGGEQYF. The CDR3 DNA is TGTGCCAGCAGTTCCGGACTAGCGGGAGGCGAGCAGTACTTC.

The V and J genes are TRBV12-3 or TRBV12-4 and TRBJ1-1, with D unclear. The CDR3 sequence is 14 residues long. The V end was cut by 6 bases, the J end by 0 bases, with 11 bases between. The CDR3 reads CASSEQLLNTEAFF. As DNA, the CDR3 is TGTGCCAGCAGCGAACAGTTATTGAACACTGAAGCTTTCTTT.

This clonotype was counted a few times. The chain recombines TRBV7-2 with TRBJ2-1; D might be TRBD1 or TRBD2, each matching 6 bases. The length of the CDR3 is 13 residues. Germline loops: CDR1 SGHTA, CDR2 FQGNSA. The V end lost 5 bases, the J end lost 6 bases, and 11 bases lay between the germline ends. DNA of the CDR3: TGTGCCAGCAGCATAAGGGGGGCCAATGAGCAGTTCTTC. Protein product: CASSIRGANEQFF.

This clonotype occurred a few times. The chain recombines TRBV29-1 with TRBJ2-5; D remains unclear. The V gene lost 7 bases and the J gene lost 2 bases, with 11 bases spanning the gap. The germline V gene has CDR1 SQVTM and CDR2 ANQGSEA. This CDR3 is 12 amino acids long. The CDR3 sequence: CSGIGRQETQYF. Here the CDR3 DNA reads TGCAGCGGGATAGGACGGCAAGAGACCCAGTACTTC.

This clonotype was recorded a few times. CDR3 nucleotide sequence: TGTGCCAGCAGAGCGGAGCTAGCGGGGGGGCCGGGAGATACGCAGTATTTT. Translating it yields CASRAELAGGPGDTQYF. The chain has TRBV7-9 and TRBJ2-3; 12 bases are a match to TRBD2. Germline V lookup: CDR1 SEHNR, CDR2 FQNEAQ (reference sequence). This CDR3 has 17 amino acids. V lost 6 bases, J lost 5 bases, and 12 bases stayed unmatched.